The 5 T cell receptor beta chains listed next were all sequenced from one sample in a study of OX40 agonist ivuxolimab in advanced cancers. Assay: immunoSEQ multiplex PCR; the TCRdb copy retains only in-frame clones and omits some. Of around 25,000 clones listed, 70% to 90% are singletons. This sample comprised CD4+ or CD8+ T cells sorted from blood, obtained in a trial of the OX40 agonist ivuxolimab. The receptors were sampled from an adult with an advanced solid tumor such as melanoma, head and neck, liver or kidney cancer.

In its sample, this clone ranks as medium-sized. V usage is TRBV27 and J usage is TRBJ2-7; D is undetermined. Trimming took 1 base from V and 6 from J, leaving 7 bases between them. The CDR3 spans 12 residues. CDR1 and CDR2 from the germline V gene are MNHEY and SMNVEV (reference sequence). CDR3 coding DNA: TGTGCCAGCAGTTTATACGCCGGCGAGCAGTACTTC. This encodes CASSLYAGEQYF.

This chain links TRBV18 with TRBJ2-7; D possibly corresponds to TRBD2 (6 bases). CDR3 size: 14 residues. Between the trimmed V and J ends, which lost 3 bases and 3 bases, there was a span of 12 bases. Germline V gene lookup returns CDR1 KGHSH and CDR2 LQKENI. The CDR3 here is CASSPPGVGYEQYF. The CDR3 DNA sequence: TGTGCCAGCTCACCCCCGGGAGTCGGCTACGAGCAGTACTTC.

The chain links TRBV25-1 to TRBJ1-1; 7 nucleotides match TRBD1. Germline CDR1 and CDR2: MGHDK and SYGVNS. This CDR3 has 13 amino acids. Germline trimming cut 1 base from V and 6 bases from J; bases unmatched to any gene: 2. The CDR3, as DNA: TGTGCCAGCAGTGAATGGGGGACAGCTGAAGCTTTCTTT. Amino acids: CASSEWGTAEAFF.

V gene TRBV7-9 combines with J gene TRBJ2-1; D not resolved. V was clipped by 5 bases and J by 8 bases, with 10 bases between them. The CDR3 is 12 residues long. The germline V gene encodes CDR1 SEHNR and CDR2 FQNEAQ (reference sequence). CDR3 sequence: CASSTLWDEQFF. CDR3 nucleotide sequence: TGTGCCAGCAGCACATTATGGGATGAGCAGTTCTTC.

The chain has TRBV6-4 and TRBJ2-1, with D hard to call. V was cut by 8 bases and J by 0 bases, with 14 bases left in between. The germline V gene encodes CDR1 MRHNA and CDR2 SNTAGT. The CDR3 totals 15 residues. The CDR3 is CASGWWRCSYNEQFF. DNA of the CDR3: TGTGCCAGCGGGTGGTGGCGCTGCTCCTACAATGAGCAGTTCTTC.